What follows is one TCR beta chain and its context. Its antigen is not known. Sequenced by immunoSEQ multiplex PCR; TCRdb stores in-frame clones only, minus some. The sample yields nearly 9,000 clones, over 75% seen once. Stated time point: approximately ten-day in vitro stimulation with candidate neoantigen peptide 7. Mismatch repair deficiency was confirmed in all patients, by PCR or immunohistochemistry. Each of seven ELISpot-reactive candidate peptides was used for approximately 11-day stimulation. This specimen comes from a study of PD-1 blockade in mismatch repair-deficient tumors. Study-wide context: Patients had around 11 mismatch repair-deficient cancer types and were previously treated and progressing.

Study results and limitations: 120 to 150 unique blood TCRs came from expansion to three of seven peptides.

Germline values: CDR1 MNHEY, CDR2 SVGAGI. Trimming shortened V by 9 bases and J by 1 base, and 15 bases separated the two germline ends. This CDR3 region has 14 residues. The receptor comes from an adult with mismatch repair-deficient cancer. The rearrangement links TRBV6-5 to TRBJ1-1; D unclear. This specimen consisted of cells cultured in vitro, obtained from a patient treated with pembrolizumab. CDR3 coding DNA: TGTGCCAGTGGGGAATCCCGGGCGAACACTGAAGCTTTCTTT. It codes for CASGESRANTEAFF.